The table lists the clone carrying this T cell receptor beta chain with a few counts. These data come from a study of blood T cells in healthy people across ages. V was clipped by 5 bases and J by 0 bases; unmatched bases: 1. CDR1 is LNHNV and CDR2 is YYDKDF in the germline V gene (reference sequence). This CDR3 contains 15 residues. The second PCR ran roughly 6 to 12 cycles with a sample-barcoded 5' primer and J-beta primers. Each CDR3 protein gets one entry after TCRdb re-called the 5' RACE reads with MiXCR. The sample holds 750,000 or so distinct CDR3 sequences, roughly 25% seen once. This sample was also put to use in a study of T cells of mothers and their children.

The specimen was blood. The TCR originated in a boy between 10 and 17 years old in good health. The gene calls are TRBV15 and TRBJ1-5; 10 bases are shared with TRBD1. The CDR3 DNA reads as TGTGCCACCAGCGACAGGGGGCATAGCAATCAGCCCCAGCATTTT. This translates into CATSDRGHSNQPQHF.